The 15 T cell receptor beta chains given below trace back to one sample, sequenced in a study of blood T cell repertoires in COVID-19. Sequenced by immunoSEQ multiplex PCR; TCRdb stores in-frame clones only, minus some. The top ten hold more than 2% of the sample, which has under 100,000 clones, approximately 80% seen once. The sample comprised peripheral blood. The receptor set was obtained from a woman aged 70-85 years with acute or convalescent COVID-19.

V and J are TRBV5-1 and TRBJ2-5; D might be TRBD1 (6 bases). The CDR3 extends over 15 amino acids. Germline CDR1 is SGHRS and CDR2 is YFSETQ. V lost 4 bases to trimming and J lost 12 bases, with 25 bases between them. The CDR3, as DNA: TGCGCCAGCAGCCCTACTCCGGACAGATATAGAAAAGAGTACTTC. The encoded protein is CASSPTPDRYRKEYF.

This clone is categorized as medium-sized. J is TRBJ1-4 and V is TRBV19; D is possibly TRBD1 (6 bases). Trimming took off 2 bases at V and 10 bases at J, with 14 bases between the two ends. This CDR3 has 14 residues. Germline-derived CDR1 and CDR2 are LNHDA and SQIVND (reference sequence). CDR3 sequence: CASSIIQGQVKLFF. CDR3 in DNA: TGTGCCAGTAGTATAATCCAGGGACAAGTAAAACTGTTTTTT.

The chain joins TRBV11-3 to TRBJ2-3; D is perhaps TRBD2 (7 bases). Germline V gives CDR1 SGHNT, CDR2 YENEEA. The CDR3 runs to 13 residues. The V gene lost 5 bases and the J gene lost 6 bases, with 12 bases spanning the gap. CDR3 DNA: TGTGCCAGCAGCAAGGGGGGGGAGGATACGCAGTATTTT. Protein sequence: CASSKGGEDTQYF.

In nucleotides, the CDR3 is TGTGCCAGCAGCTTTGCGAACGAGCAGTACTTC. Translating it yields CASSFANEQYF. The rearrangement joins TRBV7-9 to TRBJ2-7; unclear D gene. The ends were cut back, 3 bases at V and 5 bases at J, with 5 bases in the middle. The CDR3 loop spans 11 amino acids. From germline, CDR1 is SEHNR and CDR2 FQNEAQ (reference sequence).

CDR3: CASSEQYRGYTEAFF. DNA of the CDR3: TGTGCCAGCAGTGAGCAATACAGGGGGTACACTGAAGCTTTCTTT. This chain connects TRBV25-1 to TRBJ1-1, with 8 bases fitting TRBD1. Trimming cost V 3 bases and J 3 bases; bases outside gene matches: 6. The germline V gene encodes CDR1 MGHDK and CDR2 SYGVNS. This CDR3 is 15 amino acids long. Filled out from reference TRBV25-1 and TRBJ1-1, the complete variable domain reads EADIYQTPRYLVIGTGKKITLECSQTMGHDKMYWYQQDPGMELHLIHYSYGVNSTEKGDLSSESTVSRIRTEHFPLTLESARPSHTSQYLCASSEQYRGYTEAFFGQGTRLTVV.

This clone was recorded only once. V is TRBV7-8 and J is TRBJ2-1, with D possibly matching TRBD1 (5 bases). CDR1 is SGHVS and CDR2 is FQNEAQ in the germline V gene. Trimming took off 5 bases at V and 0 bases at J, with 14 bases between the two ends. CDR3 length: 16 amino acids. The CDR3 coding sequence is TGTGCCAGCAGCCCCGTAGGACAAAGCTCCTACAATGAGCAGTTCTTC. Translation: CASSPVGQSSYNEQFF.

This clone showed up just once. The V call is TRBV18, the J call TRBJ2-7; 8 positions match TRBD1. V gave up 4 bases and J gave up 2 bases; unmatched junction bases: 4. The germline V gene has CDR1 KGHSH and CDR2 LQKENI. This CDR3 has 14 residues. The DNA for the CDR3 is TGTGCCAGCTCACGGGACAGGACGACCTACGAGCAGTACTTC. Translating it yields CASSRDRTTYEQYF.

The chain has TRBV6-5 and TRBJ1-1, with D hard to call. Per germline, CDR1 MNHEY and CDR2 SVGAGI. The V end was cut by 6 bases, the J end by 3 bases, with 11 bases between. The CDR3 is 13 amino acids. The CDR3 DNA is TGTGCCAGCAGAAATCCGGGGTACACTGAAGCTTTCTTT. Translated: CASRNPGYTEAFF.

The V call is TRBV6-5, the J call TRBJ1-5, with D uncertain. Germline loops: CDR1 MNHEY, CDR2 SVGAGI. This CDR3 region has 15 residues. Trimming cost V 6 bases and J 2 bases, with 14 bases left between them. The CDR3, as DNA: TGTGCCAGCAGCCTCAAAACGGGTGGCAATCAGCCCCAGCATTTT. It specifies CASSLKTGGNQPQHF.

CDR3 protein: CASRNMDRPYYTF. For the CDR3, the DNA is TGCGCCAGCAGGAACATGGACAGGCCCTACTACACCTTC. The rearrangement uses TRBV5-1 and TRBJ1-2; TRBD1 matches 7 bases. Germline values: CDR1 SGHRS, CDR2 YFSETQ. This CDR3 spans 13 amino acids. With 5 bases clipped from V and 10 bases from J, the junction kept 11 bases outside the gene matches.

The chain links TRBV2 to TRBJ1-5; D gene uncertain. The CDR3 is made up of 14 amino acids. Per the germline V gene, CDR1 is SNHLY and CDR2 is FYNNEI. Deletions cut 7 bases from V and 0 bases from J, with 10 bases between. CDR3 residues: CASNAEYSNQPQHF. CDR3 bases: TGTGCCAGCAATGCGGAATATAGCAATCAGCCCCAGCATTTT. Together with reference TRBV2 and TRBJ1-5, the CDR3 gives the full variable domain: EPEVTQTPSHQVTQMGQEVILRCVPISNHLYFYWYRQILGQKVEFLVSFYNNEISEKSEIFDDQFSVERPDGSNFTLKIRSTKLEDSAMYFCASNAEYSNQPQHFGDGTRLSIL.

The V gene is TRBV28, the J gene TRBJ2-7; maybe TRBD2 (5 bases). The germline gives CDR1 MDHEN, CDR2 SYDVKM. This CDR3 is built from 12 residues. Trimming removed 7 bases at V and 9 bases at J, with 16 bases between. CDR3 region: CASTSSERRQYF. DNA for the CDR3: TGTGCCAGCACTTCCTCCGAGCGGCGGCAGTACTTC. The full variable domain, its missing parts supplied by reference TRBV28 and TRBJ2-7, is DVKVTQSSRYLVKRTGEKVFLECVQDMDHENMFWYRQDPGLGLRLIYFSYDVKMKEKGDIPEGYSVSREKKERFSLILESASTNQTSMYLCASTSSERRQYFGPGTRLTVT.

The V gene is TRBV6-2 or TRBV6-3, the J gene TRBJ2-1; 10 bases align to TRBD2. CDR3 length: 17 amino acids. V lost 0 bases and J lost 3; bases outside the gene matches: 5. The germline gives CDR1 MNHEY, CDR2 SVGEGT. CDR3 loop: CASSYSEGTSDYNEQFF. The DNA for the CDR3 is TGTGCCAGCAGTTACTCGGAAGGGACTAGCGACTACAATGAGCAGTTCTTC.

This chain links TRBV7-9 with TRBJ1-1; 7 bases map to TRBD1. The CDR3 extends over 13 amino acids. V gave up 3 bases and J gave up 10 bases; unmatched junction bases: 8. Germline loops: CDR1 SEHNR, CDR2 FQNEAQ (reference sequence). The CDR3: CASSFREGASAFF. CDR3 DNA sequence: TGTGCCAGCAGCTTCCGCGAGGGGGCTTCAGCTTTCTTT.

On this clone: Other DNA sequences in this sample translate to the same CDR3. The chain carries TRBV7-3 and TRBJ1-1, with a possible D match to TRBD1 (5 bases). Trimming took off 4 bases at V and 1 base at J, with 7 bases between the two ends. The CDR3 has 13 residues. Per the germline V gene, CDR1 is SGHTA and CDR2 is FQGTGA. The CDR3 here is CASSSQENTEAFF. CDR3 sequence (DNA): TGTGCCAGCAGCTCACAGGAGAACACTGAAGCTTTCTTT.